Following are 24 T cell receptor beta chains from one sample sequenced in a study of T cell responses to AZD1222 COVID-19 vaccine. This table comes from immunoSEQ multiplex PCR, and its TCRdb copy is limited to in-frame clones, with some not included. The sample has more than 95,000 clones; approximately 87% are singletons. The sample consisted of peripheral blood, taken on day 0 of AZD1222 vaccination. Receptors were obtained from an adult in good health.

The chain uses TRBV5-6 and TRBJ2-1; D ambiguous. V was shortened by 4 bases and J by 0 bases, with 11 bases between the two germline ends. CDR1 is SGHDT and CDR2 is YYEEEE in the germline V gene. This CDR3 has 15 residues. The CDR3 bases are TGTGCCAGCAGCCTTACTCTGAACTCCTACAATGAGCAGTTCTTC. This sequence encodes CASSLTLNSYNEQFF.

This chain links TRBV21-1 with TRBJ2-2; the DNA was not used to check the table's D call, TRBD2. TRBV21-1 is a pseudogene. CDR3 length: 17 amino acids. Here the CDR3 reads CASSLGSGRKNTGELFF. CDR3 coding DNA: TGTGCCAGCAGCCTGGGCTCCGGGAGGAAGAACACCGGGGAGCTGTTTTTT.

The chain uses TRBV6-5 and TRBJ2-7; D is unclear. This CDR3 spans 12 amino acids. V was cut by 8 bases and J by 4 bases, with 12 bases left in between. Germline V gives CDR1 MNHEY, CDR2 SVGAGI. This CDR3 is CASSRTQYEQYF. The CDR3 DNA sequence: TGTGCCAGCTCGCGCACTCAGTACGAGCAGTACTTC.

This clone showed up just once. Mismatch with germline at one junction end may stem from a read error. The chain has TRBV7-7 and TRBJ1-6; D gene uncertain. CDR1 is SSHAT and CDR2 is FNYEAQ in the germline V gene (reference sequence). This CDR3 contains 15 residues. The CDR3 nucleotides read TGTGCTAGCAGCCCGGACCCCGGTGCGGATTCACCCCTCCACTTT. This gives the protein CASSPDPGADSPLHF.

The gene calls are TRBV28 and TRBJ2-7; D is unresolved. This CDR3 contains 12 residues. V shed 6 bases and J shed 5 bases, with 11 bases lying between them. Germline V gene lookup returns CDR1 MDHEN and CDR2 SYDVKM. The CDR3 DNA reads TGTGCCAGCAGCCCCGTAGGCCACGAGCAGTACTTC. This encodes CASSPVGHEQYF.

The rearrangement uses TRBV5-1 and TRBJ2-3, with TRBD1 identical over 8 bases. The CDR3 extends over 15 amino acids. Unmatched junction bases numbered 10, after V lost 5 bases and J lost 5 bases. CDR1 is SGHRS, CDR2 YFSETQ, per germline. CDR3 coding DNA: TGCGCCAGCAGAACTACAGGGGGTTTCATAGATACGCAGTATTTT. Translated: CASRTTGGFIDTQYF. The full variable domain, with the rest looked up from reference TRBV5-1 and TRBJ2-3, is KAGVTQTPRYLIKTRGQQVTLSCSPISGHRSVSWYQQTPGQGLQFLFEYFSETQRNKGNFPGRFSGRQFSNSRSEMNVSTLELGDSALYLCASRTTGGFIDTQYFGPGTRLTVL.

The V call is TRBV18, the J call TRBJ1-5; the D gene is possibly TRBD1 (6 bases). CDR1 is KGHSH, CDR2 LQKENI, per germline. This CDR3 has 17 residues. V lost 1 base, J lost 0 bases, and 13 bases lay in between. The CDR3 DNA reads as TGTGCCAGCTCACCACGTGGGACACACATTAGCAATCAGCCCCAGCATTTT. This encodes CASSPRGTHISNQPQHF.

This clone was detected once. The V gene is TRBV10-3, the J gene TRBJ2-6; the D gene is possibly TRBD2 (5 bases). The germline V and J ends were trimmed by 4 bases and 0 bases, with 7 bases remaining between them. Germline V gene data show CDR1 as ENHRY and CDR2 as SYGVKD. The CDR3 sequence is 15 residues long. The CDR3 region has the DNA TGTGCCATCAGTGGAGGGAGCTCTGGGGCCAACGTCCTGACTTTC. The encoded protein is CAISGGSSGANVLTF.

This chain joins TRBV24-1 and TRBJ1-5; no clear D gene. CDR3 length equals 14 residues. V lost 7 bases and J lost 1, with 10 bases in between. The germline CDR1 and CDR2 sequences are KGHDR and SFDVKD. The CDR3 spells CATSPHGSNQPQHF. DNA for the CDR3: TGTGCCACCAGCCCTCACGGGAGCAATCAGCCCCAGCATTTT.

The rearrangement links TRBV28 to TRBJ1-4; D is unresolved. The V and J ends lost 6 bases and 0 bases respectively, with 11 bases between them. This CDR3 comprises 15 residues. Germline lookup yields CDR1 MDHEN and CDR2 SYDVKM. The CDR3 sequence: CASRTSGATNEKLFF. The CDR3 nucleotides are TGTGCCAGCAGGACTTCAGGTGCAACTAATGAAAAACTGTTTTTT. The complete variable domain, with remaining parts taken from reference TRBV28 and TRBJ1-4, reads DVKVTQSSRYLVKRTGEKVFLECVQDMDHENMFWYRQDPGLGLRLIYFSYDVKMKEKGDIPEGYSVSREKKERFSLILESASTNQTSMYLCASRTSGATNEKLFFGSGTQLSVL.

This chain connects TRBV5-1 to TRBJ1-1; perhaps TRBD1 as D (6 bases). The germline gives CDR1 SGHRS, CDR2 YFSETQ. V was clipped by 7 bases and J by 4 bases, with 17 bases between them. The CDR3 extends over 14 amino acids. The CDR3 bases are TGCGCCAGCTCCTACGGGGGCACGTCCACTGAAGCTTTCTTT. Translating gives CASSYGGTSTEAFF.

V gene TRBV18 combines with J gene TRBJ1-4; D not resolved. This CDR3 spans 15 amino acids. Germline V gives CDR1 KGHSH, CDR2 LQKENI. V was clipped by 3 bases and J by 0 bases, with 8 bases between them. CDR3 sequence reads: CASSPDGTTNEKLFF. The CDR3 bases are TGTGCCAGCTCACCCGACGGGACAACTAATGAAAAACTGTTTTTT.

This chain connects TRBV3-1 (or the pseudogene TRBV3-2) to TRBJ2-7; TRBD2 matches 9 bases. Germline CDR1 LGHDT, CDR2 YNNKEL (reference sequence). After removal of 1 base from V and 6 bases from J, the junction contained 4 bases not matched to a gene. The CDR3 loop spans 14 amino acids. CDR3 nucleotides: TGTGCCAGCAGCCAAGGGCGGGAGGGCCGCGAGCAGTACTTC. Translated: CASSQGREGREQYF.

The chain recombines TRBV7-9 with TRBJ2-3; D possibly corresponds to TRBD2 (6 bases). The CDR3 is 17 amino acids. With 3 bases removed from V and 5 bases from J, the gap between germline ends came to 21 bases. Germline lookup yields CDR1 SEHNR and CDR2 FQNEAQ (reference sequence). CDR3 bases: TGTGCCAGCAGCTTTTTCCCCGGAGGAGGGGTAGTAGATACGCAGTATTTT. Residues: CASSFFPGGGVVDTQYF.

In this sample, this clone turned up once. The chain employs TRBV5-4 and TRBJ2-1, with 8 bases matching TRBD2. V was pared by 1 base and J by 6 bases, with 6 bases of the junction left unmatched. Germline values: CDR1 SGHNT, CDR2 YYREEE (reference sequence). The CDR3 contains 15 residues. CDR3 bases: TGTGCCAGCAGCTTGAGACTAGCGCCTTCCAATGAGCAGTTCTTC. Its protein is CASSLRLAPSNEQFF.

This clone was detected once. V usage is TRBV6-5 and J usage is TRBJ2-2, with 11 bases that match TRBD2. CDR1 and CDR2 (germline): MNHEY, SVGAGI. With 8 bases clipped from V and 7 bases from J, the junction kept 6 bases outside the gene matches. The length of the CDR3 is 14 residues. The DNA for the CDR3 is TGTGCCAGCGTAGCGGGAGGGCCTATCGGGGAGCTGTTTTTT. Translating it yields CASVAGGPIGELFF.

The chain couples TRBV28 to TRBJ1-5; D gene ambiguous. The CDR3 runs 12 residues. The germline gives CDR1 MDHEN, CDR2 SYDVKM. The V end was cut by 4 bases, the J end by 4 bases, with 5 bases between. The CDR3: CASSSANQPQHF. The CDR3, as DNA: TGTGCCAGCAGTTCGGCAAATCAGCCCCAGCATTTT.

The chain uses TRBV13 and TRBJ1-1; 9 nucleotides agree with TRBD1. J gave up 6 bases and V 5 bases, and 10 bases lay outside the gene matches. This CDR3 has 15 amino acids. CDR1 is PRHDT, CDR2 FYEKMQ, per germline (reference sequence). The CDR3 nucleotides are TGTGCCAGCAGCGCATCCGGGACAGGGAGTCCTGAAGCTTTCTTT. Its protein product is CASSASGTGSPEAFF. Complete variable domain (other parts from reference TRBV13 and TRBJ1-1): AAGVIQSPRHLIKEKRETATLKCYPIPRHDTVYWYQQGPGQDPQFLISFYEKMQSDKGSIPDRFSAQQFSDYHSELNMSSLELGDSALYFCASSASGTGSPEAFFGQGTRLTVV.

This chain connects TRBV5-4 to TRBJ2-3; D not certain. The ends were cut back, 2 bases at V and 1 base at J, with 5 bases in the middle. In germline, CDR1 is SGHNT, CDR2 YYREEE (reference sequence). The CDR3 sequence is 13 residues long. CDR3 coding DNA: TGTGCCAGCAGCTTTGACCGCACAGATACGCAGTATTTT. Translating it yields CASSFDRTDTQYF.

The gene calls are TRBV6-5 and TRBJ1-1, with no clear D. The germline V and J ends were trimmed by 3 bases and 0 bases, with 14 bases remaining between them. The CDR3 has 16 amino acids. Germline V gene lookup returns CDR1 MNHEY and CDR2 SVGAGI. CDR3 in amino acids: CASSYQSVVVNTEAFF. CDR3 nucleotides: TGTGCCAGCAGTTATCAGTCGGTAGTGGTGAACACTGAAGCTTTCTTT.

The V gene is TRBV9, the J gene TRBJ2-3, with 7 bases lining up with TRBD1. CDR3 length equals 15 residues. With 4 bases clipped from V and 6 bases from J, the junction kept 11 bases outside the gene matches. In germline, CDR1 is SGDLS, CDR2 YYNGEE. CDR3 sequence: CASSRTGVVGDTQYF. The CDR3, as DNA: TGTGCCAGCAGCCGCACAGGGGTGGTCGGGGATACGCAGTATTTT. The whole variable domain, remainder taken from reference TRBV9 and TRBJ2-3, is DSGVTQTPKHLITATGQRVTLRCSPRSGDLSVYWYQQSLDQGLQFLIQYYNGEERAKGNILERFSAQQFPDLHSELNLSSLELGDSALYFCASSRTGVVGDTQYFGPGTRLTVL.

This clone was detected many times. The J gene is TRBJ2-6, the V gene TRBV28; unclear D gene. The germline V and J ends were trimmed by 1 base and 1 base, with 5 bases remaining between them. This CDR3 spans 15 amino acids. Germline V gives CDR1 MDHEN, CDR2 SYDVKM. CDR3: CASSLSGSGANVLTF. CDR3 in DNA: TGTGCCAGCAGTTTATCCGGGTCTGGGGCCAACGTCCTGACTTTC. Full variable domain (outside the CDR3, taken from reference TRBV28 and TRBJ2-6): DVKVTQSSRYLVKRTGEKVFLECVQDMDHENMFWYRQDPGLGLRLIYFSYDVKMKEKGDIPEGYSVSREKKERFSLILESASTNQTSMYLCASSLSGSGANVLTFGAGSRLTVL.

V is TRBV7-9 and J is TRBJ1-1, with D possibly being TRBD1 (6 bases). V was trimmed by 5 bases and J by 8 bases, leaving 12 bases between them. Germline lookup yields CDR1 SEHNR and CDR2 FQNEAQ (reference sequence). The CDR3 covers 12 residues. CDR3 DNA: TGTGCCAGCAGCCTCCTTCAGGGGGAAGCTTTCTTT. This translates into CASSLLQGEAFF.

The chain links TRBV2 to TRBJ1-3; no definite D call. V lost 9 bases and J lost 4, with 10 bases in between. CDR1 and CDR2 (germline): SNHLY, FYNNEI. CDR3 length: 12 amino acids. The CDR3 here is CASSSWGNTIYF. The DNA for the CDR3 is TGTGCCAGTTCGTCGTGGGGAAACACCATATATTTT. The full variable domain, completed using reference TRBV2 and TRBJ1-3, is EPEVTQTPSHQVTQMGQEVILRCVPISNHLYFYWYRQILGQKVEFLVSFYNNEISEKSEIFDDQFSVERPDGSNFTLKIRSTKLEDSAMYFCASSSWGNTIYFGEGSWLTVV.